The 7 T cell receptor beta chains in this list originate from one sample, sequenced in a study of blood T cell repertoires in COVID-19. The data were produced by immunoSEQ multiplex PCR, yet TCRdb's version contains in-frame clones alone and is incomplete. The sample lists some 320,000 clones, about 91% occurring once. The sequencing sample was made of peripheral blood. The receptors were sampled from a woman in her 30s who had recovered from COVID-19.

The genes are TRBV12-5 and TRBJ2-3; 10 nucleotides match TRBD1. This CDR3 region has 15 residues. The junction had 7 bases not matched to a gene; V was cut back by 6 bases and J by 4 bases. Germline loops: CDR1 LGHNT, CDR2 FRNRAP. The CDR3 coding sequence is TGTGCTAGTGGCCTCGGACAGGGGGAATCAGATACGCAGTATTTT. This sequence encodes CASGLGQGESDTQYF.

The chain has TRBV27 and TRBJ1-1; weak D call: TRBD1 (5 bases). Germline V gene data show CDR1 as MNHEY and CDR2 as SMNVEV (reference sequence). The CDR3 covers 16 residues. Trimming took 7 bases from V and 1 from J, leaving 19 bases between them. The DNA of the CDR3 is TGTGCCAGCAAATTGCCCCACACGACAGCGAACACTGAAGCTTTCTTT. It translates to CASKLPHTTANTEAFF.

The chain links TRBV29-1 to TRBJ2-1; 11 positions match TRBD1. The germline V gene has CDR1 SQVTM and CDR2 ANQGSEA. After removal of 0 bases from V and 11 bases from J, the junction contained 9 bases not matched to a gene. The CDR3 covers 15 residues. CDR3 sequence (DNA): TGCAGCGTTGAAGATTTCGGGACAGGGGGGTTCAAGCAGTTCTTC. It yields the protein CSVEDFGTGGFKQFF.

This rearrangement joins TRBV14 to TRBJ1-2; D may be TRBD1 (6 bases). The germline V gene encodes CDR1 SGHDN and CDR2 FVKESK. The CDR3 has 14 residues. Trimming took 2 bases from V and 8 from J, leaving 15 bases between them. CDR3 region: CASSQSGGASGYTF. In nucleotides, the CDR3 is TGTGCCAGCAGCCAATCGGGGGGCGCCTCCGGCTACACCTTC.

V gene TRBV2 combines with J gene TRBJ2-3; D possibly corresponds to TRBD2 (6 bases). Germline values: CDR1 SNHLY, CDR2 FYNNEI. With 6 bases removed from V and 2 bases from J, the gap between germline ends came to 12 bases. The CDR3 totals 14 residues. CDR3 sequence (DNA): TGTGCCAGCAGGAATCGGGGGTTCACAGATACGCAGTATTTT. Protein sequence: CASRNRGFTDTQYF.

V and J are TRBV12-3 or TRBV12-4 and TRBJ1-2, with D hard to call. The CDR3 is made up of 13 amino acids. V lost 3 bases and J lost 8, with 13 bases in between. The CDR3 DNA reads TGTGCCAGCAGTTTGGTCGCCTCCTACGGCTACACCTTC. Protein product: CASSLVASYGYTF.

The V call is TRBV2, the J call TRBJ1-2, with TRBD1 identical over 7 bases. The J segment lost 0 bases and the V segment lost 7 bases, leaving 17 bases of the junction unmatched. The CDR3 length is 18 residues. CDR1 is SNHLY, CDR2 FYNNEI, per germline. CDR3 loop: CASIQFGDRGYSNYGYTF. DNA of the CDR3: TGTGCCAGCATCCAATTCGGGGACAGAGGATACTCTAACTATGGCTACACCTTC.